This entry lists 8 T cell receptor beta chains sequenced from one sample in a study of blood T cells in healthy people across ages. For the second PCR, which ran for about 6 to 11 cycles, a sample-barcoded 5' primer and a J-beta primer mix were used. TCRdb fed the 5' RACE reads into MiXCR, producing one record per CDR3 protein. In the table there are approximately 900,000 distinct CDR3 sequences, almost 30% of which are singletons. This same sample was also part of a study on T cells of mothers and their children.

Sequences were obtained from blood. The receptor source for this set is a woman aged 40 to 49 in good health.

This clonotype was counted between two and nine times. The chain couples TRBV7-2 to TRBJ1-5; D ambiguous. The V end lost 1 base, the J end lost 7 bases, and 11 bases lay between the germline ends. This CDR3 has 14 amino acids. The V gene's germline CDR1 is SGHTA and CDR2 FQGNSA. CDR3 bases: TGTGCCAGCAGCTTAGAATGGGTCGTCCAGCCCCAGCATTTT. Encoded protein: CASSLEWVVQPQHF.

This clonotype came up once. This sequence joins TRBV14 and TRBJ2-5; D is perhaps TRBD1 or TRBD2 (7 bases each). Trimming pared 7 bases from V and 5 bases from J, leaving 14 bases between. Per the germline V gene, CDR1 is SGHDN and CDR2 is FVKESK. This CDR3 region has 13 residues. In DNA form, the CDR3 reads TGTGCCAGCACTCACAGGGGAGGGGAGACCCAGTACTTC. Translation gives CASTHRGGETQYF.

The rearrangement joins TRBV29-1 to TRBJ2-1; tentatively, D is TRBD2 (5 bases). With 3 bases removed from V and 8 bases from J, the gap between germline ends came to 8 bases. The CDR3 consists of 11 residues. The germline CDR1 and CDR2 sequences are SQVTM and ANQGSEA. In nucleotides, the CDR3 is TGCAGCGTTGACGCGAGGGATGAGCAGTTCTTC. The encoded protein is CSVDARDEQFF.

This rearrangement joins TRBV20-1 to TRBJ2-7; the D is unclear. CDR1 is DFQATT, CDR2 SNEGSKA, per germline (reference sequence). The CDR3 loop spans 12 amino acids. Trimming took off 3 bases at V and 5 bases at J, with 11 bases between the two ends. CDR3 sequence: CSASDSTNEQYF. The CDR3 region has the DNA TGCAGTGCTAGCGATAGTACGAACGAGCAGTACTTC.

This clonotype came up a few times. The V and J genes are TRBV7-2 and TRBJ1-1; perhaps TRBD1 as D (5 bases). The germline V gene encodes CDR1 SGHTA and CDR2 FQGNSA. Trimming left V 4 bases short and J 1 base short, with 13 bases between. CDR3 length: 15 residues. The CDR3 sequence is CASSSDPTGNTEAFF. The CDR3, as DNA: TGTGCCAGCAGCTCCGACCCTACAGGGAACACTGAAGCTTTCTTT. Filled out from reference TRBV7-2 and TRBJ1-1, the complete variable domain reads GAGVSQSPSNKVTEKGKDVELRCDPISGHTALYWYRQSLGQGLEFLIYFQGNSAPDKSGLPSDRFSAERTGGSVSTLTIQRTQQEDSAVYLCASSSDPTGNTEAFFGQGTRLTVV.

Notes on this clonotype: A much larger clone differs from this one at a single base, so this may be a read error. This chain links TRBV10-3 with TRBJ2-1; D unresolved. The J call could be wrong; TRBJ2-7 is a better fit for the DNA end. The CDR3 consists of 13 residues. Germline V gene lookup returns CDR1 ENHRY and CDR2 SYGVKD. The CDR3 sequence is CASGERTYNEQYF. The CDR3 bases are TGTGCCAGCGGAGAGCGCACGTACAATGAGCAGTACTTC.

This clonotype was seen more than once but under ten times. The chain combines TRBV28 with TRBJ1-1, with D perhaps TRBD1 (5 bases). The CDR3 contains 14 residues. With 4 bases removed from V and 5 bases from J, the gap between germline ends came to 14 bases. CDR1 MDHEN and CDR2 SYDVKM come from the germline V gene. The CDR3 reads CASSYQGIKTEAFF. In DNA form, the CDR3 reads TGTGCCAGCAGTTACCAGGGAATAAAGACTGAAGCTTTCTTT. Complete variable domain (other parts from reference TRBV28 and TRBJ1-1): DVKVTQSSRYLVKRTGEKVFLECVQDMDHENMFWYRQDPGLGLRLIYFSYDVKMKEKGDIPEGYSVSREKKERFSLILESASTNQTSMYLCASSYQGIKTEAFFGQGTRLTVV.

The genes are TRBV12-3 or TRBV12-4 and TRBJ1-5; a possible D gene is TRBD1 (6 bases). Between the trimmed V and J ends, which lost 6 bases and 4 bases, there was a span of 10 bases. The CDR3 has 13 residues. In DNA, the CDR3 is TGTGCCAGCAGAGACACAGGGAATCAGCCCCAGCATTTT. Residues: CASRDTGNQPQHF.